This TCR beta chain was identified during a study of monozygotic twins with cystic fibrosis. The study, taken as a whole, reports: Median Simpson clonality of approximately 0.0091 suggested naive T cells predominated. Monozygotic CF twin pairs shared significantly more nucleotide-identical clonotypes than unrelated CF individuals did. V usage most resembled the co-twin in 13 of 16 pairs.

Some clones are missing from TCRdb's copy, which holds only in-frame ones; the method was immunoSEQ multiplex PCR. The sample carries roughly 32,000 clones, 90% to 98% recorded once. Trimming cost V 6 bases and J 3 bases, with 6 bases left between them. The germline V gene has CDR1 MNHEY and CDR2 SVGAGI. CDR3 length: 11 amino acids. On this clone: Its cognate antigen is unknown.

The chain is built from TRBV6-5 and TRBJ2-7; weak D call: TRBD2 (5 bases). The sequencing input was blood. This clonotype originated in a girl aged 2-10 years with cystic fibrosis. CDR3 DNA: TGTGCCAGCAGGGGGAGCTACGAGCAGTACTTC. Its protein is CASRGSYEQYF.